Reported below is one T cell receptor (beta chain). Original analysis: The assay estimated nucleated cells by amplifying reference gene primers. Measured with immunoSEQ multiplex PCR; TCRdb has only the in-frame clones, and not every one. Clone size and V and J calls were adopted from that table, with D and trimming inferred from the DNA. The table lists about 260,000 clones, around 87% of them singletons. This CDR3 spans 19 amino acids. Per the germline V gene, CDR1 is MNHNY and CDR2 is SVGAGI (reference sequence). The V end was cut by 6 bases, the J end by 0 bases, with 24 bases between. This entry comes from a study of blood T cell repertoires in COVID-19. Overall study: COVID-19 samples from acute and convalescent phases originated in the United States, Italy and Spain. From T cells, B-cell-depleted T cells, or PBMCs came the material, which was cDNA or gDNA.

The receptor's source is a woman aged 50 to 60 with acute or convalescent COVID-19. The sequenced sample was peripheral blood. The chain couples TRBV6-6 to TRBJ1-3, with D possibly matching TRBD1 (5 bases). In nucleotides, the CDR3 is TGTGCCAGCAGCGACTCCTGGACACTTTTCACCTCCTCTGGAAACACCATATATTTT. Amino acids: CASSDSWTLFTSSGNTIYF.